This passage covers 3 T cell receptor beta chains from one sample sequenced in a study of blood T cell repertoires in COVID-19. The repertoire was sequenced with immunoSEQ multiplex PCR; TCRdb's copy has only in-frame clones and lacks some. The table records around 140,000 clones, around 86% of them present only once. Sequencing input: peripheral blood. The origin of the receptors is a human donor in a cohort sampled during active COVID-19.

This chain joins TRBV29-1 and TRBJ1-2; the D gene is possibly TRBD1 (6 bases). Between the trimmed V and J ends, which lost 6 bases and 5 bases, there was a span of 19 bases. The CDR3 runs to 14 residues. Per the germline V gene, CDR1 is SQVTM and CDR2 is ANQGSEA. The DNA of the CDR3 is TGCAGCGTCCCTGTCGGGGCCAGGGGTTATGGCTACACCTTC. It encodes CSVPVGARGYGYTF.

V and J are TRBV6-1 and TRBJ1-1; tentative D call: TRBD1 (5 bases). The CDR3 covers 14 residues. Trimming pared 3 bases from V and 3 bases from J, leaving 11 bases between. The germline CDR1 and CDR2 sequences are MNHNS and SASEGT. CDR3 in DNA: TGTGCCAGCAGTGAGCAAGACAGATACACTGAAGCTTTCTTT. Its protein product is CASSEQDRYTEAFF.

The chain uses TRBV7-9 and TRBJ2-1; 7 positions match TRBD2. The germline CDR1 and CDR2 sequences are SEHNR and FQNEAQ (reference sequence). Trimming cost V 1 base and J 7 bases; bases outside gene matches: 10. The length of the CDR3 is 16 residues. The CDR3 DNA follows: TGTGCCAGCAGCTTAGATCGATCAAGCGGGAAGAATGAGCAGTTCTTC. Encoded protein: CASSLDRSSGKNEQFF. The whole variable domain, filled in from reference TRBV7-9 and TRBJ2-1, reads DTGVSQNPRHKITKRGQNVTFRCDPISEHNRLYWYRQTLGQGPEFLTYFQNEAQLEKSRLLSDRFSAERPKGSFSTLEIQRTEQGDSAMYLCASSLDRSSGKNEQFFGPGTRLTVL.